These 18 T cell receptor beta chains came from one sample sequenced in a study of human T cells and chemical hapten exposure. Time point described: patch test 3, about 24 weeks after DPC sensitization. Treatment reported: therapeutic diphenylcyclopropenone sensitization with weekly scalp DPC. MiXCR, applied by TCRdb to the RACE reads, yields one record per CDR3 protein. The table has 50,000 or so distinct CDR3 sequences, 8% to 10% seen once. Material: whole blood, obtained in connection with sensitization to the hapten diphenylcyclopropenone (DPC). These receptors came from a woman aged 40-49 years with alopecia areata. Some clones in this sample may be carry-over from other donors' samples.

For the CDR3, the DNA is TGTGCCAGCAGCAACGATGGAGGCAATCAGCCCCAGCATTTT. Translated, it gives CASSNDGGNQPQHF. The chain is built from TRBV9 and TRBJ1-5; D is unclear. V was shortened by 4 bases and J by 2 bases, with 10 bases between the two germline ends. This CDR3 spans 14 amino acids. Germline CDR1 is SGDLS and CDR2 is YYNGEE.

In this sample, this clonotype turned up a few times. The V call is TRBV18, the J call TRBJ1-1; the D is unclear. The CDR3 length is 13 residues. The V end was cut by 1 base, the J end by 1 base, with 4 bases between. Germline V gene sequence: CDR1 KGHSH, CDR2 LQKENI. The DNA of the CDR3 is TGTGCCAGCTCACCACAGCCGAACACTGAAGCTTTCTTT. It specifies CASSPQPNTEAFF.

This clonotype was recorded a few times. The chain couples TRBV7-6 to TRBJ1-1, with D unresolved. V lost 5 bases and J 9 bases, leaving 19 bases between the germline ends. This CDR3 contains 14 residues. Per germline, CDR1 SGHVS and CDR2 FNYEAQ. The CDR3 sequence is CASSSPGLGTKAFF. CDR3 nucleotide sequence: TGTGCCAGCAGCAGCCCGGGCCTAGGTACTAAAGCTTTCTTT. Supplemented by reference TRBV7-6 and TRBJ1-1, the full variable domain reads GAGVSQSPRYKVTKRGQDVALRCDPISGHVSLYWYRQALGQGPEFLTYFNYEAQQDKSGLPNDRFSAERPEGSISTLTIQRTEQRDSAMYRCASSSPGLGTKAFFGQGTRLTVV.

V usage is TRBV7-2 and J usage is TRBJ2-5; D call uncertain. The CDR3 totals 13 residues. CDR1 SGHTA and CDR2 FQGNSA come from the germline V gene. V was clipped by 5 bases and J by 2 bases, with 9 bases between them. CDR3 coding DNA: TGTGCCAGCAGCCTGACACCACAAGAGACCCAGTACTTC. Protein product: CASSLTPQETQYF. The variable domain in full, with the rest retrieved from reference TRBV7-2 and TRBJ2-5, is GAGVSQSPSNKVTEKGKDVELRCDPISGHTALYWYRQSLGQGLEFLIYFQGNSAPDKSGLPSDRFSAERTGGSVSTLTIQRTQQEDSAVYLCASSLTPQETQYFGPGTRLLVL.

This clonotype was counted a few times. The CDR3 DNA reads TGTGCCAGCAGCTCTGGGACTTCCTACACAGATACGCAGTATTTT. This codes for CASSSGTSYTDTQYF. This chain connects TRBV7-2 to TRBJ2-3, with D possibly matching TRBD2 (6 bases). The germline V and J ends were trimmed by 4 bases and 2 bases, with 13 bases remaining between them. The CDR3 has 15 amino acids. CDR1 and CDR2 from the germline V gene are SGHTA and FQGNSA.

This clonotype turned up a few times. This chain uses TRBV4-1 with TRBJ2-1, with D perhaps matching TRBD1 or TRBD2 (5 bases each). Deletions cut 6 bases from V and 8 bases from J, with 29 bases between. Germline V CDR1 and CDR2: MGHRA, YSYEKL. The CDR3 runs 18 residues. CDR3 in amino acids: CASRNPIPGPNLSDEQFF. The CDR3 DNA is TGCGCCAGCAGAAATCCGATTCCGGGACCCAACCTATCGGATGAGCAGTTCTTC.

The J gene is TRBJ2-5, the V gene TRBV5-1, with 10 bases lining up with TRBD1. J was trimmed by 0 bases and V by 4 bases; bases with no gene match: 9. The CDR3 runs 17 residues. The germline V gene encodes CDR1 SGHRS and CDR2 YFSETQ. CDR3 DNA: TGCGCCAGCAGCCGAATGTGGGACAGGGGTTACCAAGAGACCCAGTACTTC. The encoded protein is CASSRMWDRGYQETQYF.

This clonotype was detected many times. J is TRBJ2-7 and V is TRBV7-7; no clear D. This CDR3 has 13 amino acids. The V gene lost 3 bases and the J gene lost 1 base, with 7 bases spanning the gap. Germline assignment: CDR1 SSHAT and CDR2 FNYEAQ (reference sequence). CDR3 loop: CASSFGPSYEQYF. The DNA of the CDR3 is TGTGCCAGCAGCTTCGGGCCTTCCTACGAGCAGTACTTC.

There are many counts of this clonotype. V gene TRBV20-1 combines with J gene TRBJ2-4; a weak D match, TRBD2 (5 bases). Germline CDR1 is DFQATT and CDR2 is SNEGSKA (reference sequence). V was clipped by 0 bases and J by 0 bases, with 9 bases between them. CDR3 length: 15 residues. The CDR3, as DNA: TGCAGTGCTAGAGATCTCGGGATAGCCAAAAACATTCAGTACTTC. It encodes CSARDLGIAKNIQYF.

This clonotype has just a few counts. The V and J genes are TRBV21-1 and TRBJ2-7. TRBV21-1 represents a pseudogene. This CDR3 contains 12 residues. The CDR3 loop reads CASSKDRLGWYF. CDR3 in DNA: TGTGCCAGCAGCAAAGATAGGTTGGGGTGGTACTTC.

This clonotype has only a few counts. V and J are TRBV7-6 and TRBJ2-5, with 7 positions matching TRBD1. The CDR3 has 14 residues. J lost 7 bases, V lost 0 bases, and 5 bases had no gene match. CDR1 and CDR2 from the germline V gene are SGHVS and FNYEAQ. CDR3 sequence (DNA): TGTGCCAGCAGCTTAGCAAACACAGGGGTGACCCAGTACTTC. Its translation: CASSLANTGVTQYF.

This clonotype has ten or more counts. The CDR3 loop reads CASSEYIGSTQYF. CDR3 DNA sequence: TGTGCCAGCAGTGAATATATCGGTTCTACTCAGTACTTC. V and J are TRBV25-1 and TRBJ2-4; D unresolved. This CDR3 contains 13 residues. The germline gives CDR1 MGHDK, CDR2 SYGVNS. V lost 0 bases and J 12 bases, leaving 12 bases between the germline ends.

The chain uses TRBV2 and TRBJ2-7, with D hard to call. Per germline, CDR1 SNHLY and CDR2 FYNNEI. V lost 7 bases, J lost 5 bases, and 12 bases lay in between. The CDR3 consists of 12 residues. CDR3 in amino acids: CASTFTGDEQYF. In DNA form, the CDR3 reads TGTGCCAGCACCTTTACGGGCGACGAGCAGTACTTC.

CDR3 sequence (DNA): TGTGCCAGCAGCTTTCAACGGGGAACAACCGGGGAGCTGTTTTTT. Translated: CASSFQRGTTGELFF. The V and J genes are TRBV5-4 and TRBJ2-2, with D tentatively TRBD2 (5 bases). The V and J ends lost 2 bases and 5 bases respectively, with 13 bases between them. The CDR3 runs 15 residues. The germline CDR1 and CDR2 sequences are SGHNT and YYREEE (reference sequence).

This clonotype was counted only a few times. The chain uses TRBV29-1 and TRBJ2-1; 12 bases are a match to TRBD1. This CDR3 has 15 amino acids. V shed 7 bases, J shed 2 bases, and the junction held 6 bases outside the gene matches. Germline V gene sequence: CDR1 SQVTM, CDR2 ANQGSEA. In nucleotides, the CDR3 is TGCAGCGCGTGGGGGACAGGGGGCACCTACAATGAGCAGTTCTTC. It yields the protein CSAWGTGGTYNEQFF.

CDR3 loop: CASRGAPDGNQPQHF. The CDR3 DNA follows: TGTGCCAGCAGGGGCGCGCCTGATGGCAATCAGCCCCAGCATTTT. The chain joins TRBV5-5 to TRBJ1-5; D is undetermined. The V and J ends lost 5 bases and 2 bases respectively, with 14 bases between them. CDR3 size: 15 residues. CDR1 and CDR2 from the germline V gene are SGHKS and YYEKEE (reference sequence). Based on the CDR3 plus reference TRBV5-5 and TRBJ1-5, the full variable domain is DAGVTQSPTHLIKTRGQQVTLRCSPISGHKSVSWYQQVLGQGPQFIFQYYEKEERGRGNFPDRFSARQFPNYSSELNVNALLLGDSALYLCASRGAPDGNQPQHFGDGTRLSIL.

V and J are TRBV6-6 and TRBJ1-1, with D possibly matching TRBD1 (5 bases). Trimming shortened V by 2 bases and J by 3 bases, and 7 bases separated the two germline ends. Germline-derived CDR1 and CDR2 are MNHNY and SVGAGI (reference sequence). The CDR3 loop spans 13 amino acids. The CDR3 nucleotides are TGTGCCAGCAGTTACAGGGGAGACACTGAAGCTTTCTTT. Protein sequence: CASSYRGDTEAFF.

The chain recombines TRBV4-1 with TRBJ2-7; no firm D call. The ends were cut back, 4 bases at V and 6 bases at J, with 13 bases in the middle. The CDR3 runs 13 residues. CDR1 MGHRA and CDR2 YSYEKL come from the germline V gene. The CDR3 DNA reads TGCGCCAGCAGCCCCGTGGTCCCCGGCGAGCAGTACTTC. Translation gives CASSPVVPGEQYF.